These 27 T cell receptor beta chains were all obtained from the same sample, sequenced in a study of T cell responses to AZD1222 COVID-19 vaccine. Sequencing was performed with immunoSEQ multiplex PCR; in TCRdb, only in-frame clones are kept and a portion is missing. Of over 200,000 clones listed, 94% were seen once; the top ten hold over 1.5%. The material was peripheral blood, obtained 28 days after the second dose of the MenACWY control vaccine. The receptors were sampled from an adult who received the MenACWY meningococcal vaccine as a control.

The gene calls are TRBV6-5 and TRBJ2-5, with D perhaps TRBD1 (5 bases). V was pared by 6 bases and J by 7 bases, with 9 bases between. Per germline, CDR1 MNHEY and CDR2 SVGAGI. The CDR3 has 11 residues. This CDR3 is CASRQEVTQYF. In DNA form, the CDR3 reads TGTGCCAGCAGACAGGAAGTGACCCAGTACTTC.

The chain employs TRBV5-8 and TRBJ1-2; no firm D call. CDR1 SGHTS and CDR2 YDEGEE come from the germline V gene. V was cut by 7 bases and J by 4 bases, with 5 bases left in between. The CDR3 is 10 residues long. DNA for the CDR3: TGTGCCAGCGGTATCTATGGCTACACCTTC. The encoded protein is CASGIYGYTF.

This clone occurred once. This chain links TRBV30 with TRBJ2-5; D is unclear. The CDR3 covers 13 residues. The germline V gene has CDR1 GTSNPN and CDR2 SVGIG (reference sequence). Deletions cut 0 bases from V and 2 bases from J, with 7 bases between. The CDR3 spells CAWSVNSQETQYF. CDR3 DNA sequence: TGTGCCTGGAGTGTAAACTCTCAAGAGACCCAGTACTTC.

V is TRBV12-3 or TRBV12-4 and J is TRBJ1-5; D unresolved. V was pared by 2 bases and J by 4 bases, with 6 bases between. This CDR3 comprises 13 residues. CDR3 nucleotides: TGTGCCAGCAGTTTATCCACAAATCAGCCCCAGCATTTT. It is translated as CASSLSTNQPQHF.

In this sample, this clone turned up once. The V gene is TRBV2, the J gene TRBJ1-4, with D uncertain. The CDR3 sequence is 14 residues long. Germline V lookup: CDR1 SNHLY, CDR2 FYNNEI. Deletions cut 4 bases from V and 1 base from J, with 7 bases between. The DNA for the CDR3 is TGTGCCAGCAGTGTAGGAGGAACTAATGAAAAACTGTTTTTT. It codes for CASSVGGTNEKLFF.

The genes are TRBV19 and TRBJ2-7; no firm D call. V lost 0 bases to trimming and J lost 4 bases, with 1 base between them. The CDR3 covers 11 residues. Per germline, CDR1 LNHDA and CDR2 SQIVND (reference sequence). The chain's CDR3 is CASSIEYEQYF. CDR3 bases: TGTGCCAGTAGTATAGAGTACGAGCAGTACTTC.

A remark on this clone: The identical CDR3 is also encoded by other nucleotide sequences in the sample. The rearrangement joins TRBV19 to TRBJ2-5, with D unresolved. The length of the CDR3 is 11 residues. V was pared by 5 bases and J by 3 bases, with 4 bases between. CDR1 is LNHDA and CDR2 is SQIVND in the germline V gene (reference sequence). CDR3 protein: CASSREETQYF. CDR3 coding DNA: TGTGCCAGTAGTCGGGAAGAGACCCAGTACTTC.

The chain recombines TRBV30 with TRBJ2-5, with 8 bases lining up with TRBD1. With V trimmed by 3 bases and J by 5 bases, 8 bases remained unmatched. Germline V gene lookup returns CDR1 GTSNPN and CDR2 SVGIG (reference sequence). CDR3 length equals 14 residues. Written as DNA, the CDR3 is TGTGCCTGGAGGAGTGGACAGGGACGCGAGACCCAGTACTTC. Its translation: CAWRSGQGRETQYF.

This clone was detected once. V gene TRBV29-1 combines with J gene TRBJ2-3; no definite D call. Trimming removed 7 bases from V and 0 bases from J, with 17 bases in between. CDR1 and CDR2 (germline): SQVTM, ANQGSEA. There are 15 residues in the CDR3. CDR3 nucleotide sequence: TGCAGCGCGAACCAGGAAAAGTCTAGCACAGATACGCAGTATTTT. Translation: CSANQEKSSTDTQYF.

The CDR3 loop is CASSSHRGQDTEAFF. CDR3 DNA: TGTGCCAGTAGTAGCCACAGGGGGCAGGACACTGAAGCTTTCTTT. The chain is built from TRBV19 and TRBJ1-1, with 9 bases matching TRBD1. V was pared by 4 bases and J by 3 bases, with 6 bases of the junction left unmatched. Per germline, CDR1 LNHDA and CDR2 SQIVND (reference sequence). The CDR3 sequence is 15 residues long.

V gene TRBV2 combines with J gene TRBJ1-2; D is possibly TRBD1 (5 bases). Trimming took 6 bases from V and 7 from J, leaving 18 bases between them. The CDR3 extends over 14 amino acids. Germline CDR1 reads SNHLY; CDR2 reads FYNNEI. The CDR3 bases are TGTGCCAGCAGCCCGACAGCTCTGCGGGGTGGCTACACCTTC. Its translation is CASSPTALRGGYTF.

V usage is TRBV9 and J usage is TRBJ1-6; D remains ambiguous. Germline CDR1 is SGDLS and CDR2 is YYNGEE. This CDR3 spans 13 amino acids. The V end lost 0 bases, the J end lost 8 bases, and 6 bases lay between the germline ends. The CDR3 spells CASSVAWDSPLHF. CDR3 nucleotide sequence: TGTGCCAGCAGCGTAGCTTGGGATTCACCCCTCCACTTT.

The gene calls are TRBV4-2 and TRBJ2-7; 13 positions match TRBD2. The CDR3 extends over 15 amino acids. V trimming: 3 bases; J trimming: 2 bases; junction bases outside the gene matches: 1. The germline gives CDR1 LGHNA, CDR2 YNFKEQ. DNA of the CDR3: TGTGCCAGCAGCCAGGGGACTAGCGGGGCCTACGAGCAGTACTTC. Translation gives CASSQGTSGAYEQYF.

The chain joins TRBV28 to TRBJ2-3, with 7 positions matching TRBD2. V shed 2 bases, J shed 0 bases, and the junction held 5 bases outside the gene matches. The CDR3 is 16 amino acids. Germline-derived CDR1 and CDR2 are MDHEN and SYDVKM. DNA of the CDR3: TGTGCCAGCAGTTTAGGGACTACCTCTAGCACAGATACGCAGTATTTT. This sequence encodes CASSLGTTSSTDTQYF.

The V call is TRBV28, the J call TRBJ2-4; possibly TRBD1 or TRBD2 for D (5 bases each). This CDR3 spans 20 amino acids. Trimming took 5 bases from V and 0 from J, leaving 26 bases between them. Germline assignment: CDR1 MDHEN and CDR2 SYDVKM. The CDR3 DNA reads as TGTGCCAGCAGTCTAACACCTGATTGGGGGACGGAGCTAGCCAAAAACATTCAGTACTTC. Its translation: CASSLTPDWGTELAKNIQYF.

In this sample, this clone turned up a few times. V and J are TRBV28 and TRBJ2-7; no clear D gene. This CDR3 has 14 amino acids. Germline loops: CDR1 MDHEN, CDR2 SYDVKM. Trimming pared 2 bases from V and 2 bases from J, leaving 10 bases between. The CDR3 protein is CASSLRQAPYEQYF. As DNA, the CDR3 is TGTGCCAGCAGTTTAAGGCAGGCCCCCTACGAGCAGTACTTC.

The chain carries TRBV9 and TRBJ2-3; D might be TRBD1 or TRBD2, each matching 6 bases. The CDR3 length is 15 residues. The germline V gene encodes CDR1 SGDLS and CDR2 YYNGEE. The V and J ends lost 4 bases and 5 bases respectively, with 17 bases between them. In DNA form, the CDR3 reads TGTGCCAGCAGCCCCGTGGGGGGCCGAAGAGATACGCAGTATTTT. Protein sequence: CASSPVGGRRDTQYF.

This clone was picked up a small number of times. This chain joins TRBV7-2 and TRBJ1-1; D gene ambiguous. Germline-derived CDR1 and CDR2 are SGHTA and FQGNSA. V lost 0 bases and J lost 2, with 13 bases in between. The CDR3 has 16 residues. This CDR3 reads CASSLAFGRLNTEAFF. In DNA, the CDR3 is TGTGCCAGCAGCTTAGCTTTCGGCAGATTAAACACTGAAGCTTTCTTT.

The chain couples TRBV28 to TRBJ2-7, with D unclear. There are 13 residues in the CDR3. Germline assignment: CDR1 MDHEN and CDR2 SYDVKM. V was cut by 10 bases and J by 0 bases, with 13 bases left in between. This CDR3 is CATSHRSSYEQYF. The CDR3 DNA is TGTGCCACCTCACATCGAAGCTCCTACGAGCAGTACTTC.

This clone showed up just once. This chain links TRBV11-2 with TRBJ1-5; D call uncertain. The CDR3 covers 13 residues. Looked up from germline, CDR1 is SGHAT and CDR2 is FQNNGV. The ends were cut back, 0 bases at V and 4 bases at J, with 4 bases in the middle. CDR3 sequence (DNA): TGTGCCAGCAGCTTAGACGGTAATCAGCCCCAGCATTTT. Translation: CASSLDGNQPQHF.

The rearrangement joins TRBV7-2 to TRBJ1-2, with D maybe TRBD1 (5 bases). CDR1 is SGHTA, CDR2 FQGNSA, per germline. V was cut by 5 bases and J by 2 bases, with 12 bases left in between. The CDR3 consists of 14 residues. Here the CDR3 reads CASSPTWGNYGYTF. As DNA, the CDR3 is TGTGCCAGCAGCCCCACGTGGGGGAACTATGGCTACACCTTC.

This chain joins TRBV3-1 (or the pseudogene TRBV3-2) and TRBJ1-5, with no clear D. V was clipped by 4 bases and J by 3 bases, with 13 bases between them. CDR1 is LGHDT, CDR2 YNNKEL, per germline (reference sequence). The length of the CDR3 is 15 residues. Written as DNA, the CDR3 is TGTGCCAGCAGCCGAAACGCACAGAACAATCAGCCCCAGCATTTT. Protein product: CASSRNAQNNQPQHF.

The J gene is TRBJ2-7, the V gene TRBV27, with 10 bases fitting TRBD1. Germline CDR1 reads MNHEY; CDR2 reads SMNVEV (reference sequence). V was pared by 6 bases and J by 5 bases, with 7 bases of the junction left unmatched. This CDR3 has 14 residues. The CDR3 sequence: CASRDDRGLNEQYF. The CDR3 bases are TGTGCCAGCAGGGACGACAGGGGGCTAAACGAGCAGTACTTC.

This sequence joins TRBV5-1 and TRBJ2-7, with 7 positions matching TRBD1. Trimming took 3 bases from V and 3 from J; bases not matched to a gene: 3. This CDR3 has 13 amino acids. The germline CDR1 and CDR2 sequences are SGHRS and YFSETQ. CDR3 sequence: CASSYRGNYEQYF. The CDR3 bases are TGCGCCAGCAGCTACAGGGGAAACTACGAGCAGTACTTC.

V usage is TRBV7-3 and J usage is TRBJ2-6; no clear D. V was pared by 5 bases and J by 4 bases, with 9 bases between. This CDR3 has 14 amino acids. The germline V gene encodes CDR1 SGHTA and CDR2 FQGTGA. The chain's CDR3 is CASSPSGGANVLTF. The CDR3 nucleotides read TGTGCCAGCAGCCCCTCTGGGGGGGCCAACGTCCTGACTTTC.

The chain recombines TRBV7-9 with TRBJ1-1, with 11 bases identical to TRBD1. The CDR3 length is 12 residues. V gave up 5 bases and J gave up 11 bases; unmatched junction bases: 4. CDR1 SEHNR and CDR2 FQNEAQ come from the germline V gene (reference sequence). CDR3 in DNA: TGTGCCAGCAGCCAAGGGACAGGGGGGGCTTTCTTT. Translated: CASSQGTGGAFF.

The rearrangement joins TRBV12-3 or TRBV12-4 to TRBJ2-3; 10 bases are a match to TRBD2. The CDR3 has 13 amino acids. The CDR3 DNA reads TGTGCGGCCGGGACTAGCGGCACAGATACGCAGTATTTT. Translation: CAAGTSGTDTQYF.